The next 21 T cell receptor beta chains were all read from a single sample in a study of cytomegalovirus exposure and HLA in healthy donors. The table came from immunoSEQ multiplex PCR; TCRdb's copy has only in-frame clones and leaves some out. The data hold some 180,000 clones, with around 86% observed a single time. The specimen was PBMCs. The source is a man aged 30 to 39 in good health and CMV-seropositive.

This rearrangement joins TRBV7-9 to TRBJ2-7, with D hard to call. Germline V lookup: CDR1 SEHNR, CDR2 FQNEAQ (reference sequence). There are 15 residues in the CDR3. The germline V and J ends were trimmed by 2 bases and 4 bases, with 15 bases remaining between them. The CDR3 DNA follows: TGTGCCAGCAGCTTACTGGGCCCACTAAAATACGAGCAGTACTTC. Amino acid sequence: CASSLLGPLKYEQYF.

The CDR3 spells CASSNRTGPHSPLHF. CDR3 nucleotides: TGTGCCAGCAGCAACCGGACAGGCCCCCATTCACCCCTCCACTTT. J is TRBJ1-6 and V is TRBV21-1; TRBD1 is taken as the D call from the table, unchecked against the DNA. TRBV21-1 is a listed pseudogene. The CDR3 length is 15 residues.

V and J are TRBV6-5 and TRBJ2-7; 11 nucleotides agree with TRBD2. Germline V CDR1 and CDR2: MNHEY, SVGAGI. V dropped 2 bases and J dropped 5; count of bases not matched to a gene: 5. This CDR3 contains 15 residues. CDR3 bases: TGTGCCAGCAGTTACCGGCTAGCGGGAGGAAACGAGCAGTACTTC. Protein sequence: CASSYRLAGGNEQYF.

CDR3 residues: CASSLGTSSYEQYF. In nucleotides, the CDR3 is TGTGCCAGTAGTCTCGGTACTTCGTCCTACGAGCAGTACTTC. The chain uses TRBV19 and TRBJ2-7; D gene uncertain. The length of the CDR3 is 14 residues. Germline V gene sequence: CDR1 LNHDA, CDR2 SQIVND (reference sequence). V lost 5 bases and J 1 base, leaving 12 bases between the germline ends.

The rearrangement uses TRBV6-5 and TRBJ2-7, with 15 nucleotides matching TRBD2. V dropped 4 bases and J dropped 6; count of bases not matched to a gene: 7. This CDR3 has 16 residues. Germline V gives CDR1 MNHEY, CDR2 SVGAGI. The CDR3 protein is CASSSGTSGGPAEQYF. CDR3 sequence (DNA): TGTGCCAGCAGTTCTGGGACTAGCGGGGGGCCTGCCGAGCAGTACTTC.

The gene calls are TRBV11-1 and TRBJ2-3, with D uncertain. V was pared by 1 base and J by 2 bases, with 7 bases between. The CDR3 runs to 14 residues. CDR1 and CDR2 from the germline V gene are SGHAT and FQDESV (reference sequence). The CDR3 sequence: CASSLGRYTDTQYF. The CDR3 DNA follows: TGTGCCAGCAGCTTAGGACGTTACACAGATACGCAGTATTTT.

The chain employs TRBV11-3 and TRBJ2-7; 8 nucleotides line up with TRBD1. CDR1 is SGHNT, CDR2 YENEEA, per germline. The V gene end was trimmed by 0 bases and the J gene end by 5 bases; junction bases not matched to a gene: 6. This CDR3 is built from 15 residues. CDR3 bases: TGTGCCAGCAGCTTAGAACACAGGGGGTCCGACGAGCAGTACTTC. This gives the protein CASSLEHRGSDEQYF. The complete variable domain, with remaining parts taken from reference TRBV11-3 and TRBJ2-7, reads EAGVVQSPRYKIIEKKQPVAFWCNPISGHNTLYWYLQNLGQGPELLIRYENEEAVDDSQLPKDRFSAERLKGVDSTLKIQPAELGDSAVYLCASSLEHRGSDEQYFGPGTRLTVT.

V is TRBV19 and J is TRBJ1-5; tentative D call: TRBD1 (6 bases). This CDR3 is 17 amino acids long. The V and J ends lost 3 bases and 2 bases respectively, with 17 bases between them. Germline CDR1 and CDR2: LNHDA and SQIVND (reference sequence). The CDR3 protein is CASSIFPPGHGNQPQHF. CDR3 in DNA: TGTGCCAGTAGTATTTTTCCCCCGGGACACGGCAATCAGCCCCAGCATTTT. The full variable domain, its missing parts supplied by reference TRBV19 and TRBJ1-5, is DGGITQSPKYLFRKEGQNVTLSCEQNLNHDAMYWYRQDPGQGLRLIYYSQIVNDFQKGDIAEGYSVSREKKESFPLTVTSAQKNPTAFYLCASSIFPPGHGNQPQHFGDGTRLSIL.

The gene calls are TRBV2 and TRBJ2-1; 10 bases map to TRBD2. V was pared by 9 bases and J by 4 bases, with 6 bases of the junction left unmatched. Germline CDR1 is SNHLY and CDR2 is FYNNEI. This CDR3 comprises 14 residues. CDR3 DNA: TGTGCCAGTAGGAGCGGGAGGGAATACAATGAGCAGTTCTTC. Its translation: CASRSGREYNEQFF.

V gene TRBV4-2 combines with J gene TRBJ2-1; 9 nucleotides align to TRBD2. The V segment lost 4 bases and the J segment 3 bases; nucleotides outside the gene matches: 10. The CDR3 is 17 amino acids. Germline V gene data show CDR1 as LGHNA and CDR2 as YNFKEQ. The CDR3 sequence: CASSREVTSGFYNEQFF. DNA of the CDR3: TGTGCCAGCAGCCGGGAGGTGACTAGCGGATTCTACAATGAGCAGTTCTTC.

V and J are TRBV5-4 and TRBJ1-2, with D maybe TRBD1 (5 bases). Trimming pared 0 bases from V and 0 bases from J, leaving 6 bases between. The CDR3 covers 14 residues. In germline, CDR1 is SGHNT, CDR2 YYREEE (reference sequence). DNA for the CDR3: TGTGCCAGCAGCTTGGCGGGGGCTAACTATGGCTACACCTTC. It yields the protein CASSLAGANYGYTF.

The genes are TRBV4-1 and TRBJ2-5; D not certain. The CDR3 has 15 residues. The V gene's germline CDR1 is MGHRA and CDR2 YSYEKL. The V and J ends lost 0 bases and 1 base respectively, with 9 bases between them. The CDR3 region has the DNA TGCGCCAGCAGCCAAGACGGGTCGCCCCAAGAGACCCAGTACTTC. It encodes CASSQDGSPQETQYF.

The chain carries TRBV6-5 and TRBJ1-4; tentatively, D is TRBD1 (6 bases). CDR1 and CDR2 from the germline V gene are MNHEY and SVGAGI. Trimming took off 11 bases at V and 5 bases at J, with 15 bases between the two ends. The CDR3 length is 13 residues. The CDR3 protein is CARGGRWNEKLFF. The DNA of the CDR3 is TGTGCCCGGGGGGGGCGGTGGAATGAAAAACTGTTTTTT.

This clone has only a few counts. The CDR3: CASSVGTGAHTEAFF. The CDR3 nucleotides read TGTGCCAGCTCAGTGGGAACAGGGGCACACACTGAAGCTTTCTTT. This chain links TRBV18 with TRBJ1-1; 7 nucleotides line up with TRBD1. CDR3 length equals 15 residues. CDR1 KGHSH and CDR2 LQKENI come from the germline V gene. V shed 5 bases and J 3 bases; nucleotides not matched to a gene: 9.

This clone turned up a few times. The V call is TRBV30, the J call TRBJ1-6, with D hard to call. Per the germline V gene, CDR1 is GTSNPN and CDR2 is SVGIG (reference sequence). Trimming removed 3 bases at V and 6 bases at J, with 6 bases between. This CDR3 is built from 12 residues. In DNA, the CDR3 is TGTGCCTGGAGGACACTTAATTCACCCCTCCACTTT. Translation gives CAWRTLNSPLHF.

The V and J genes are TRBV2 and TRBJ2-3; possible D gene TRBD2, 6 bases. V gave up 6 bases and J gave up 4 bases, with 17 bases separating them. The germline V gene encodes CDR1 SNHLY and CDR2 FYNNEI. The CDR3 totals 15 residues. CDR3 amino acids: CASSPGGTPPDTQYF. The CDR3 nucleotides read TGTGCCAGCAGCCCTGGGGGGACTCCGCCAGATACGCAGTATTTT.

As to this clone: The junction does not match germline at one end; this may be a read error. V usage is TRBV7-7 and J usage is TRBJ2-1, with D perhaps TRBD1 (5 bases). The length of the CDR3 is 14 residues. CDR1 is SSHAT, CDR2 FNYEAQ, per germline (reference sequence). CDR3 nucleotides: TGTGCTAGCAGCCGGTTGGGGCGGTACAATGAGCAGTTCTTC. Its protein product is CASSRLGRYNEQFF.

The genes are TRBV27 and TRBJ2-2; 13 bases are a match to TRBD2. The CDR3 spans 21 residues. J lost 0 bases, V lost 5 bases, and 15 bases had no gene match. Germline assignment: CDR1 MNHEY and CDR2 SMNVEV (reference sequence). CDR3 in DNA: TGTGCCAGCAGTCGCGGACTAGCGGGAGTCACGGGGTTCGCGAACACCGGGGAGCTGTTTTTT. Translated, it gives CASSRGLAGVTGFANTGELFF.

The V call is TRBV4-1, the J call TRBJ2-5, with TRBD2 as a possible D gene (6 bases). The CDR3 is 19 amino acids. Trimming took off 6 bases at V and 1 base at J, with 27 bases between the two ends. Germline V gene sequence: CDR1 MGHRA, CDR2 YSYEKL. The CDR3 is CASRQLPTWGSGLQETQYF. CDR3 coding DNA: TGCGCCAGCAGACAACTACCAACTTGGGGTAGCGGTCTCCAAGAGACCCAGTACTTC.

J is TRBJ2-2 and V is TRBV6-4, with TRBD2 matching 9 bases. Germline lookup yields CDR1 MRHNA and CDR2 SNTAGT. The trim removed 0 bases at V and 4 bases at J, leaving 0 bases unmatched. This CDR3 comprises 15 residues. CDR3 in amino acids: CASSDSSGSTGELFF. CDR3 bases: TGTGCCAGCAGTGACTCTAGCGGGAGCACCGGGGAGCTGTTTTTT.

This clone has only one observation. J is TRBJ2-2 and V is TRBV7-3; TRBD1 matches at 7 bases. Germline assignment: CDR1 SGHTA and CDR2 FQGTGA. This CDR3 spans 13 amino acids. J lost 9 bases, V lost 5 bases, and 6 bases had no gene match. The CDR3 region is CASSPIQGWELFF. For the CDR3, the DNA is TGTGCCAGCAGCCCGATACAGGGGTGGGAGCTGTTTTTT.